This TCR beta chain came from a study of T cell changes during pregnancy in multiple sclerosis. V dropped 4 bases and J dropped 7 bases, with 14 bases sitting between them. This CDR3 contains 13 residues. Germline V lookup: CDR1 SNHLY, CDR2 FYNNEI. This table comes from immunoSEQ multiplex PCR, and its TCRdb copy is limited to in-frame clones, with some not included. The table has 20,000 to 25,000 clones, 80% to 90% seen once. The clonotype comes from a female donor in good health, enrolled as a control in a pregnancy study. The chain combines TRBV2 with TRBJ2-7; perhaps TRBD1 as D (5 bases). The specimen was CD8+ T cells from peripheral blood mononuclear cells, collected in the second trimester of pregnancy. The CDR3 loop is CASSGQSLREQYF. The CDR3 DNA follows: TGTGCCAGCAGTGGACAGTCCCTTCGGGAGCAGTACTTC. Using reference TRBV2 and TRBJ2-7 for the parts outside the CDR3, the full variable domain is EPEVTQTPSHQVTQMGQEVILRCVPISNHLYFYWYRQILGQKVEFLVSFYNNEISEKSEIFDDQFSVERPDGSNFTLKIRSTKLEDSAMYFCASSGQSLREQYFGPGTRLTVT.